This T cell receptor (beta chain) was documented in a study of cytomegalovirus exposure and HLA in healthy donors. PCR involved 60 Vbeta and 13 Jbeta primers. TCRdb's copy holds only in-frame clones and misses some; the assay was immunoSEQ multiplex PCR. Among 150,000 to 200,000 clones, roughly 83% were seen once, and the ten largest hold more than 1.5%. In germline, CDR1 is SNHLY, CDR2 FYNNEI. V was cut by 10 bases and J by 6 bases, with 12 bases left in between. The CDR3 contains 12 residues. Sequenced: PBMCs. The J gene is TRBJ2-2, the V gene TRBV2; tentatively, D is TRBD2 (6 bases). The sequence derives from a woman in her forties or fifties in good health and CMV-seronegative. CDR3 DNA sequence: TGTGCCATCGTGTGGGGGGCCGGGGAGCTGTTTTTT. As protein: CAIVWGAGELFF.